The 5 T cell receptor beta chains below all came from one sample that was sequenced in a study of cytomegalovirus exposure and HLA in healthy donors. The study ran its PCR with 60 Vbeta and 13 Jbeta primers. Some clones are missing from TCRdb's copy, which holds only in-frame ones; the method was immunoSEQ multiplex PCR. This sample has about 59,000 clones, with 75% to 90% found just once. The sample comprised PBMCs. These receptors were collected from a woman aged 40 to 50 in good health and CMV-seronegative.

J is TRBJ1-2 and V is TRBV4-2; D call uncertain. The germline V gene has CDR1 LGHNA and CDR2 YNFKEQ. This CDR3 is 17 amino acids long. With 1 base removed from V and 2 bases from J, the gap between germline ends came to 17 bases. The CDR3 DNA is TGTGCCAGCAGCCAAGGGCGGGGAGCAAGTGGAAACTATGGCTACACCTTC. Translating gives CASSQGRGASGNYGYTF.

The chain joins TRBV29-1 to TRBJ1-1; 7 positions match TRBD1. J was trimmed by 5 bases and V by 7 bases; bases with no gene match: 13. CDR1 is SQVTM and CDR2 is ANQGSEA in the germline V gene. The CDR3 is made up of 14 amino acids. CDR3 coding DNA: TGCAGCGCGCTCGGTGGAGGGGGCACTACTGAAGCTTTCTTT. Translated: CSALGGGGTTEAFF.

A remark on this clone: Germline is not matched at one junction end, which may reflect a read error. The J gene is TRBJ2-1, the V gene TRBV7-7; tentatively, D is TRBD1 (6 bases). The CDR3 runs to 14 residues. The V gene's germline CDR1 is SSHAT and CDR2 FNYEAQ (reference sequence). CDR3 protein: CASSQSGVGNEQFF. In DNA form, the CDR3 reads TGTGCTAGCAGCCAATCAGGGGTCGGCAATGAGCAGTTCTTC. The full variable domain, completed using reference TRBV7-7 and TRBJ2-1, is GAGVSQSPRYKVTKRGQDVTLRCDPISSHATLYWYQQALGQGPEFLTYFNYEAQPDKSGLPSDRFSAERPEGSISTLTIQRTEQRDSAMYRCASSQSGVGNEQFFGPGTRLTVL.

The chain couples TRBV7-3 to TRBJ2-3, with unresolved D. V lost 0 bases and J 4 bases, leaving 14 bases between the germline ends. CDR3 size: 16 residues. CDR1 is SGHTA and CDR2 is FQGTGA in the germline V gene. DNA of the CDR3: TGTGCCAGCAGCTTAACGCAGGCGTCCTCAGCAGATACGCAGTATTTT. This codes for CASSLTQASSADTQYF.

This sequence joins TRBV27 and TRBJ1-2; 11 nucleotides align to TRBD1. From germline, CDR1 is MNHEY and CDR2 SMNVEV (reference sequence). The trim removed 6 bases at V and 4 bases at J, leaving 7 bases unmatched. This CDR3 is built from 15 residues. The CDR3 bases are TGTGCCAGCAGCCCTAGGACAGGGGGCAGCTATGGCTACACCTTC. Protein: CASSPRTGGSYGYTF.